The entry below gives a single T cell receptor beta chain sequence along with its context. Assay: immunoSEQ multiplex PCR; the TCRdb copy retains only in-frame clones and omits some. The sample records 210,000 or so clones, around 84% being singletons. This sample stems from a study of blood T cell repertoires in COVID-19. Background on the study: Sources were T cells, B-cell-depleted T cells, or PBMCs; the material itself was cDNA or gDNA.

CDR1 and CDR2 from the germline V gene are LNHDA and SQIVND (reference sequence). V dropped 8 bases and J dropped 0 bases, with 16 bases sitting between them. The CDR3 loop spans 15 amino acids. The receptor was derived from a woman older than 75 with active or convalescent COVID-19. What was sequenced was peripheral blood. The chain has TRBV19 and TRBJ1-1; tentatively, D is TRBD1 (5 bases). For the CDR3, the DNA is TGTGCCAGTCAGGACACTCTTCCTTTGAACACTGAAGCTTTCTTT. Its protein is CASQDTLPLNTEAFF.